The 25 T cell receptor beta chains below were found in one sample sequenced in a study of OX40 agonist ivuxolimab in advanced cancers. Repertoires were generated with immunoSEQ multiplex PCR, while TCRdb's copy carries only in-frame clones and drops some. The sample consists of about 79,000 clones, about 90% of them appearing once. This specimen consisted of CD4+ or CD8+ T cells sorted from blood, obtained in a trial of the OX40 agonist ivuxolimab. These receptors originate from an adult with an advanced solid tumor such as melanoma, head and neck, liver or kidney cancer.

This rearrangement joins TRBV28 to TRBJ2-5; no reliable D call. Germline CDR1 MDHEN, CDR2 SYDVKM. There are 12 residues in the CDR3. The V end lost 4 bases, the J end lost 7 bases, and 10 bases lay between the germline ends. The CDR3 bases are TGTGCCAGCAGTTCTCCTTGGGGGACCCAGTACTTC. It codes for CASSSPWGTQYF.

As regards this clone: Relative to the germline gene, one junction end is altered; a read error may explain this. The chain's CDR3 is CASREEQGHEQFF. For the CDR3, the DNA is TGTGCCAGCAGGGAAGAACAGGGACATGAGCAGTTCTTC. The V and J genes are TRBV2 and TRBJ2-1, with D perhaps matching TRBD1 (6 bases). This CDR3 is built from 13 residues. Germline V gene data show CDR1 as SNHLY and CDR2 as FYNNEI.

The CDR3 DNA reads TGTGCCAGCAGGCTAATGGGGGGAGACACAGATACGCAGTATTTT. This gives the protein CASRLMGGDTDTQYF. This chain links TRBV7-2 with TRBJ2-3; tentative D call: TRBD2 (6 bases). V was trimmed by 6 bases and J by 2 bases, leaving 15 bases between them. The CDR3 totals 15 residues. Looked up from germline, CDR1 is SGHTA and CDR2 is FQGNSA. Based on the CDR3 plus reference TRBV7-2 and TRBJ2-3, the full variable domain is GAGVSQSPSNKVTEKGKDVELRCDPISGHTALYWYRQSLGQGLEFLIYFQGNSAPDKSGLPSDRFSAERTGGSVSTLTIQRTQQEDSAVYLCASRLMGGDTDTQYFGPGTRLTVL.

The chain links TRBV14 to TRBJ1-1, with D perhaps TRBD1 (6 bases). The CDR3 covers 13 residues. CDR1 and CDR2 from the germline V gene are SGHDN and FVKESK. V dropped 5 bases and J dropped 4 bases, with 11 bases sitting between them. The CDR3 DNA sequence: TGTGCCAGCAGCGAGGGGGGAGGCACTGAAGCTTTCTTT. This translates into CASSEGGGTEAFF.

V usage is TRBV2 and J usage is TRBJ1-4; D remains ambiguous. This CDR3 comprises 14 residues. Germline CDR1 and CDR2: SNHLY and FYNNEI. Deletions cut 3 bases from V and 9 bases from J, with 14 bases between. The CDR3, as DNA: TGTGCCAGCAGTGAGTCAGGAATTAAAAAAAAACTGTTTTTT. Translated, it gives CASSESGIKKKLFF.

The chain employs TRBV15 and TRBJ2-1; the D gene is possibly TRBD1 (6 bases). The CDR3 spans 16 residues. Trimming pared 0 bases from V and 2 bases from J, leaving 11 bases between. Germline V gives CDR1 LNHNV, CDR2 YYDKDF (reference sequence). In DNA form, the CDR3 reads TGTGCCACCAGCAGAGATCAGGGGAACCCCTACAATGAGCAGTTCTTC. Protein: CATSRDQGNPYNEQFF.

V usage is TRBV10-2 and J usage is TRBJ1-1; possible D gene TRBD1, 5 bases. CDR1 and CDR2 from the germline V gene are WSHSY and SAAADI. V lost 6 bases to trimming and J lost 0 bases, with 5 bases between them. The CDR3 has 12 residues. CDR3 sequence reads: CASSRVNTEAFF. DNA for the CDR3: TGCGCCAGCAGCAGGGTGAACACTGAAGCTTTCTTT.

This chain joins TRBV6-1 and TRBJ2-3; the match to TRBD2 covers 9 bases. Germline V gene sequence: CDR1 MNHNS, CDR2 SASEGT. The CDR3 contains 16 residues. V gave up 1 base and J gave up 4 bases; unmatched junction bases: 6. In DNA form, the CDR3 reads TGTGCCAGCAGTGAAGGCCGCGGGAGGGTGGCAGATACGCAGTATTTT. This codes for CASSEGRGRVADTQYF.

With regard to this clone: A junction end diverges from the germline sequence, so it may reflect a read error. J is TRBJ2-3 and V is TRBV15; TRBD2 might be the D (5 bases). This CDR3 has 15 amino acids. The germline CDR1 and CDR2 sequences are LNHNV and YYDKDF (reference sequence). The CDR3 DNA reads as TGTGCCACCAACAGAGGCCCAGGAGGTGCAGATACGCAGTATTTT. It is translated as CATNRGPGGADTQYF.

The rearrangement links TRBV18 to TRBJ2-1; 7 positions match TRBD2. Trimming took 0 bases from V and 2 from J; bases not matched to a gene: 4. Germline CDR1 and CDR2: KGHSH and LQKENI. The CDR3 runs 16 residues. CDR3 DNA sequence: TGTGCCAGCTCACCACCAACTAGCGCTCCCTACAATGAGCAGTTCTTC. The encoded protein is CASSPPTSAPYNEQFF.

The chain employs TRBV15 and TRBJ2-1; D perhaps matches TRBD2 (6 bases). V lost 5 bases, J lost 4 bases, and 18 bases lay in between. The CDR3 has 16 residues. CDR1 is LNHNV and CDR2 is YYDKDF in the germline V gene (reference sequence). The CDR3 protein is CATSRELGILYNEQFF. Here the CDR3 DNA reads TGTGCCACCAGCCGGGAGTTAGGGATATTATACAATGAGCAGTTCTTC.

This chain uses TRBV18 with TRBJ1-2; 10 bases match TRBD1. With 5 bases clipped from V and 8 bases from J, the junction kept 5 bases outside the gene matches. CDR1 and CDR2 (germline): KGHSH, LQKENI. The CDR3 sequence is 13 residues long. The CDR3 reads CASSVGQGIGYTF. The CDR3 region has the DNA TGTGCCAGCTCAGTGGGACAGGGGATCGGCTACACCTTC. Looking up the rest from reference TRBV18 and TRBJ1-2 gives the full variable domain: NAGVMQNPRHLVRRRGQEARLRCSPMKGHSHVYWYRQLPEEGLKFMVYLQKENIIDESGMPKERFSAEFPKEGPSILRIQQVVRGDSAAYFCASSVGQGIGYTFGSGTRLTVV.

The V and J genes are TRBV6-1 and TRBJ2-7; 11 bases fit TRBD1. The V gene's germline CDR1 is MNHNS and CDR2 SASEGT. Trimming at V came to 11 bases and at J to 5 bases, leaving 11 bases not matched to a gene. This CDR3 has 14 amino acids. DNA for the CDR3: TGTGCCGTGCTCGGACAGGGGGCGACCCACGAGCAGTACTTC. Translated: CAVLGQGATHEQYF.

V gene TRBV4-2 combines with J gene TRBJ2-7; TRBD2 aligns across 13 bases. The J segment lost 4 bases and the V segment lost 2 bases, leaving 2 bases of the junction unmatched. From germline, CDR1 is LGHNA and CDR2 YNFKEQ. The CDR3 sequence is 15 residues long. The CDR3 DNA reads as TGTGCCAGCAGCCAACCGGGACTAGCGGGATACGAGCAGTACTTC. It encodes CASSQPGLAGYEQYF.

The genes are TRBV6-1 and TRBJ2-5; tentatively, D is TRBD1 (5 bases). Matching the DNA end better, TRBJ2-7 makes the J call doubtful. The CDR3 length is 15 residues. Germline values: CDR1 MNHNS, CDR2 SASEGT. This CDR3 reads CASRDRQRSSYEQYF. The CDR3, as DNA: TGTGCCAGCAGGGATAGACAGAGGAGCTCCTACGAGCAGTACTTC.

Here the CDR3 DNA reads TGTGCCAGCAGCCAAGAGTGGCGGACTAGCGGGAGAAACACAGATACGCAGTATTTT. Amino acid sequence: CASSQEWRTSGRNTDTQYF. The V and J genes are TRBV4-2 and TRBJ2-3; 13 positions agree with TRBD2. The CDR3 loop spans 19 amino acids. Trimming took 0 bases from V and 2 from J; bases not matched to a gene: 8. Germline V lookup: CDR1 LGHNA, CDR2 YNFKEQ.

CDR3 region: CAWGDRPSQPQHF. In DNA form, the CDR3 reads TGTGCCTGGGGGGACCGTCCCAGTCAGCCCCAGCATTTT. The V call is TRBV30, the J call TRBJ1-5; maybe TRBD1 (5 bases). Germline lookup yields CDR1 GTSNPN and CDR2 SVGIG (reference sequence). V shed 5 bases and J shed 6 bases, with 14 bases lying between them. The length of the CDR3 is 13 residues.

The chain joins TRBV6-1 to TRBJ1-3, with D perhaps matching TRBD1 (5 bases). This CDR3 is 14 amino acids long. Germline CDR1 is MNHNS and CDR2 is SASEGT. Trimming shortened V by 7 bases and J by 3 bases, and 13 bases separated the two germline ends. CDR3 nucleotides: TGTGCCAGCACCACGGGGGTACTTGGAAACACCATATATTTT. Translating it yields CASTTGVLGNTIYF.

This chain connects TRBV5-1 to TRBJ2-5; 8 nucleotides align to TRBD1. From germline, CDR1 is SGHRS and CDR2 YFSETQ. The CDR3 spans 14 residues. J lost 4 bases, V lost 4 bases, and 6 bases had no gene match. The CDR3 protein is CASSPTGDTETQYF. The CDR3 nucleotides are TGCGCCAGCAGCCCGACAGGGGACACAGAGACCCAGTACTTC. The full variable domain, with the rest looked up from reference TRBV5-1 and TRBJ2-5, is KAGVTQTPRYLIKTRGQQVTLSCSPISGHRSVSWYQQTPGQGLQFLFEYFSETQRNKGNFPGRFSGRQFSNSRSEMNVSTLELGDSALYLCASSPTGDTETQYFGPGTRLLVL.

V and J are TRBV29-1 and TRBJ1-5; 9 bases fit TRBD1. After removal of 3 bases from V and 6 bases from J, the junction contained 3 bases not matched to a gene. CDR1 is SQVTM, CDR2 ANQGSEA, per germline. CDR3 size: 13 residues. The DNA for the CDR3 is TGCAGCGTTGATACAGGGGGCGGTCAGCCCCAGCATTTT. Amino acids: CSVDTGGGQPQHF.

V is TRBV4-2 and J is TRBJ2-5; the match to TRBD2 covers 8 bases. The length of the CDR3 is 14 residues. The ends lost 0 bases at V and 7 bases at J; junction bases unmatched: 4. CDR1 is LGHNA, CDR2 YNFKEQ, per germline. CDR3 in amino acids: CASSQEERERTQYF. The CDR3 DNA sequence: TGTGCCAGCAGCCAAGAGGAGCGGGAGAGGACCCAGTACTTC.

This clone was observed a single time. The chain uses TRBV6-5 and TRBJ2-1; the match to TRBD2 covers 9 bases. From germline, CDR1 is MNHEY and CDR2 SVGAGI. Trimming cost V 4 bases and J 12 bases; bases outside gene matches: 13. The CDR3 extends over 15 amino acids. The CDR3 nucleotides read TGTGCCAGCAGTTCCGGGGGCGGGAGGGATGGTGGGCAGTTCTTC. Translation: CASSSGGGRDGGQFF.

The rearrangement joins TRBV9 to TRBJ2-1; 15 nucleotides align to TRBD2. Germline V gene sequence: CDR1 SGDLS, CDR2 YYNGEE. CDR3 size: 18 residues. Unmatched junction bases numbered 7, after V lost 0 bases and J lost 6 bases. The CDR3 bases are TGTGCCAGCAGCGTAGCCGGACTAGCGGGAGGGCCGGGCAATGAGCAGTTCTTC. It specifies CASSVAGLAGGPGNEQFF.

The V and J genes are TRBV23-1 and TRBJ1-2; possible D gene TRBD1, 6 bases. TRBV23-1 is treated as an ORF (open reading frame) with a function not yet certain. The length of the CDR3 is 15 residues. V was shortened by 2 bases and J by 6 bases, with 16 bases between the two germline ends. CDR3 DNA: TGCGCCAGCAGTCAAGTGTCAGGGGCCCGGGATGGCTACACCTTC. Translation gives CASSQVSGARDGYTF.

The chain links TRBV11-2 to TRBJ1-2, with D perhaps TRBD1 (5 bases). Trimming shortened V by 1 base and J by 13 bases, and 19 bases separated the two germline ends. Per the germline V gene, CDR1 is SGHAT and CDR2 is FQNNGV. This CDR3 is 14 amino acids long. The DNA for the CDR3 is TGTGCCAGCAGCTTAGGAACGGCAGGGCTCAACCCCACCTTC. As protein: CASSLGTAGLNPTF.